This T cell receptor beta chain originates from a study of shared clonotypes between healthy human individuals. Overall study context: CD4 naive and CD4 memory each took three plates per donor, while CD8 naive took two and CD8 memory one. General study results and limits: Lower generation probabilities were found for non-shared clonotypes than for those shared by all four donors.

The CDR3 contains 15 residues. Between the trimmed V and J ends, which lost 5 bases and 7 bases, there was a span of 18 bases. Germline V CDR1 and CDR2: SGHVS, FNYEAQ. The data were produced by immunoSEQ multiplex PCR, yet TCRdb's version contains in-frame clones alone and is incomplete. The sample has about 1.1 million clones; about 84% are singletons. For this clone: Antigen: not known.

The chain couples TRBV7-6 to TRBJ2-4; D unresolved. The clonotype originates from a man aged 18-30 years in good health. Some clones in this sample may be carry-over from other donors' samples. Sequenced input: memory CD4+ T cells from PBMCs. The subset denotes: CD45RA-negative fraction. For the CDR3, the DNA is TGTGCCAGCAGCCCCCAGGTCGGATCGTTGAACATTCAGTACTTC. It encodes CASSPQVGSLNIQYF.